Below, one TCR beta chain is given with its context. What it binds is unknown. With V trimmed by 1 base and J by 1 base, 2 bases remained unmatched. The germline V gene encodes CDR1 MDHEN and CDR2 SYDVKM. The CDR3 has 18 residues. This sample stems from a study of cytomegalovirus exposure and HLA in healthy donors. The PCR had 60 Vbeta and 13 Jbeta primers. The data were produced by immunoSEQ multiplex PCR, yet TCRdb's version contains in-frame clones alone and is incomplete. This table has around 150,000 clones, 70% to 80% appearing once. Findings and limits, study-wide: A few chains linked to CMV were shown in vitro to be specific for CMV antigens.

Sequencing input: PBMCs. This sequence originates from a man younger than 45 in good health and CMV-seronegative. This chain connects TRBV28 to TRBJ2-2, with TRBD2 matching 14 bases. CDR3 amino acids: CASSLFGTSGRNTGELFF. In DNA form, the CDR3 reads TGTGCCAGCAGTTTATTTGGGACTAGCGGGAGGAACACCGGGGAGCTGTTTTTT.